This T cell receptor beta chain was sequenced for a study of T cells after yellow fever vaccination. Looking at the study overall: The SMART-Seq v4 Ultra Low Input method served to prepare the low-cell-number fractions. General observations from the study: Though weaker, the secondary response peaked faster, on day 5 versus 15. In post-booster samples, most primary-vaccination clones reappeared (just under 98% CD4, roughly 90% CD8).

This CDR3 spans 12 amino acids. Germline assignment: CDR1 KGHDR and CDR2 SFDVKD. The sample holds many counts of this clonotype. Its specificity is not known. Sequence at one end of the junction differs from germline and may be a read error. MiXCR was run by TCRdb on the 5' RACE reads, yielding one entry per CDR3 protein. The sample has more than 350,000 distinct CDR3 sequences, 11% seen once. The starting material was PBMCs, obtained on the day of the first yellow fever vaccination. This chain connects TRBV24-1 to TRBJ2-1; D uncertain. The receptor was isolated from a man aged 18 to 35 who received the YFV17D yellow fever vaccine. The CDR3 loop reads CATSDTDKLQVF. The CDR3 nucleotides read TGTGCCACCAGTGACACCGACAAGCTCCAGGTCTTC.